The source of this T cell receptor (beta chain) is a study of blood T cell repertoires in COVID-19. At the level of the study: Acute and convalescent COVID-19 samples came from the United States, Italy and Spain. In each case, the material was cDNA or gDNA derived from T cells, B-cell-depleted T cells, or PBMCs.

V was pared by 3 bases and J by 6 bases, with 1 base of the junction left unmatched. Germline loops: CDR1 MNHEY, CDR2 SMNVEV (reference sequence). The CDR3 runs to 14 residues. In the authors' methods: From reference gene primer amplification, estimates of nucleated cell counts were derived. Data came from immunoSEQ multiplex PCR; TCRdb stores just in-frame clones and leaves some out. The V and J calls and clone size come from that table; D and trimming were worked out from the DNA. The repertoire includes 85,000 to 120,000 clones, about 80% of them detected once, and 13% to 15% sits in the top ten. The specimen was peripheral blood. This sequence joins TRBV27 and TRBJ2-1; 11 bases match TRBD2. This receptor was identified in a woman aged 55 to 70 with acute or convalescent COVID-19. CDR3 protein: CASSFTSGGNEQFF. The CDR3 nucleotides read TGTGCCAGCAGTTTTACTAGCGGGGGCAATGAGCAGTTCTTC.